A selection of T cell receptor beta chains follows, all from one sample in a study of shared clonotypes between healthy human individuals. Assay: immunoSEQ multiplex PCR; the TCRdb copy retains only in-frame clones and omits some. The data contain roughly 640,000 clones, approximately 79% of them singletons. Source material: memory CD4+ T cells sorted from blood. These receptors were collected from a young woman in good health. The CDR3 runs from the conserved cysteine through the conserved F or W. The D gene is left open where the match is weak. Size is stated for part of the rows, as once, few or many counts, or as a class when the clone is expanded.

>NA|TRBV30|TRBJ2-5|NA
TGTGCCTGGAGTGAGCCGAATGCGGGGCGCCGGGAGACCCAGTACTTC
CAWSEPNAGRRETQYF
>NA|TRBV7-7|TRBJ2-1|many
TGTGCCAGCAGCGTGGGTACTAGGAACAATGAGCAGTTCTTC
CASSVGTRNNEQFF
>NA|TRBV2|TRBJ2-2|NA
TGTGCCAGCAGTCCACGCAGGGGCGCGAACACCGGGGAGCTGTTTTTT
CASSPRRGANTGELFF
>TRBD1|TRBV28|TRBJ1-2|once
TGTGCCAGCACCCCCGGGACAGCGTATGGCTACACCTTC
CASTPGTAYGYTF
>TRBD2|TRBV13|TRBJ2-7|NA
TGTGCCAGCAGCTTAGAAGCGGGAGTCCAGTCGCGGCAGTACTTC
CASSLEAGVQSRQYF
>NA|TRBV28|TRBJ2-3|NA
TGTGCCAGCAGTTCGCCTGGGGGAACAGATACGCAGTATTTT
CASSSPGGTDTQYF
>NA|TRBV6-5|TRBJ1-2|NA
TGTGCCAGCAGCGAATTCTATGGCTACACCTTC
CASSEFYGYTF
>NA|TRBV7-2|TRBJ2-7|NA
TGTGCCAGCAGCTTTATGAGGGGCCACGAGCAGTACTTC
CASSFMRGHEQYF
>TRBD1|TRBV2|TRBJ2-7|NA
TGTGCCAGCGGAGCGGGACAGGGCCGCGAGCAGTACTTC
CASGAGQGREQYF
>TRBD1|TRBV4-1|TRBJ1-5|NA
TGCGCCAGCAGCCAAGAGGACAGGGTGTGGAATCAGCCCCAGCATTTT
CASSQEDRVWNQPQHF
>NA|TRBV2|TRBJ1-4|NA
TGTGCCAGCAGTGTTATCAGGGTTTTAACTAATGAAAAACTGTTTTTT
CASSVIRVLTNEKLFF
>NA|TRBV5-1|TRBJ2-7|NA
TGCGCCAGCAGCTGGCAATCGGTCAGCTCCTACGAGCAGTACTTC
CASSWQSVSSYEQYF
>TRBD1|TRBV10-3|TRBJ1-4|NA
TGTGCCATCAGCAAGACAGGGGTAGAAAAACTGTTTTTT
CAISKTGVEKLFF
>TRBD2|TRBV7-3|TRBJ2-5|NA
TGTGCCAGCAGCTTCGCTAGCGGGGGTCAAGAGACCCAGTACTTC
CASSFASGGQETQYF
>NA|TRBV2|TRBJ2-5|NA
TGTGCCAGCAGTGACGCGGGACCCCTAGCTGGGACCCAGTACTTC
CASSDAGPLAGTQYF
>NA|TRBV5-1|TRBJ2-1|NA
TGCGCCAGCAGCTTGGGGACCAACTACAATGAGCAGTTCTTC
CASSLGTNYNEQFF
>TRBD2|TRBV30|TRBJ2-2|NA
TGTGCCTGGAAGGGGACTAGACAAACCGGGGAGCTGTTTTTT
CAWKGTRQTGELFF
>NA|TRBV6-1|TRBJ2-7|NA
TGTGCCAGCAGACAAAGGGCTTTGGGCGACGAGCAGTACTTC
CASRQRALGDEQYF
>NA|TRBV2|TRBJ1-2|once
TGTGCCAGCAGTAGATCAGGGTATCAAGGCTATGGCTACACCTTC
CASSRSGYQGYGYTF
>NA|TRBV29-1|TRBJ2-1|NA
TGCAGCGTTAGAGCGGAGAGCTCCTACAATGAGCAGTTCTTC
CSVRAESSYNEQFF
>TRBD2|TRBV5-4|TRBJ2-1|NA
TGTGCCAGCAGCGCGGGACTACCCAGCTCCTACAATGAGCAGTTCTTC
CASSAGLPSSYNEQFF
>TRBD2|TRBV2|TRBJ2-7|NA
TGTGCCAGCAGCCGACTGCTAGCGGGAGGTCGCCGGGAGCAGTACTTC
CASSRLLAGGRREQYF
>TRBD2|TRBV7-2|TRBJ2-3|NA
TGTGCCAGCAGCTTACAGCGGGAGGCGAGCACAGATACGCAGTATTTT
CASSLQREASTDTQYF
>TRBD2|TRBV28|TRBJ2-7|NA
TGTGCCAGCAATCCCCCGGGGGGGGCAATTTACGAGCAGTACTTC
CASNPPGGAIYEQYF
>TRBD1|TRBV28|TRBJ2-2|NA
TGTGCCAGCAGTTTATTCTCCGGGACGGGGACAGCGAACACCGGGGAGCTGTTTTTT
CASSLFSGTGTANTGELFF
>TRBD1|TRBV7-9|TRBJ1-5|many
TGTGCCAGCAGTTCCGGGACAGGGTTCTTAGGCCCCAATCAGCCCCAGCATTTT
CASSSGTGFLGPNQPQHF
>NA|TRBV6-6|TRBJ1-1|NA
TGTGCCAGCAGTTGGGGCAGGACTGAAGCTTTCTTT
CASSWGRTEAFF
>NA|TRBV27|TRBJ2-5|NA
TGTGCCAGCAGTTTATATCACGTCGGGGGTGGACAAGAGACCCAGTACTTC
CASSLYHVGGGQETQYF
>NA|TRBV28|TRBJ1-2|NA
TGTGCCAGCAAGTCACTCCGTAATGGCTACACCTTC
CASKSLRNGYTF
>TRBD1|TRBV6-6|TRBJ2-2|many
TGTGCCAGCAGTTACTCCGGGACAGGGGTGACCGGGGAGCTGTTTTTT
CASSYSGTGVTGELFF
>NA|TRBV7-4|TRBJ2-7|NA
TGTGCCAGCAGCTTGGGTAACGAGCAGTACTTC
CASSLGNEQYF
>NA|TRBV25-1|TRBJ1-1|few
TGTGCCAGCAGTCCCGCGGGGGGTCCCCGGCGGAACACTGAAGCTTTCTTT
CASSPAGGPRRNTEAFF